This T cell receptor (beta chain) was identified during a study of T cells after yellow fever vaccination. V was shortened by 4 bases and J by 8 bases, with 17 bases between the two germline ends. Germline-derived CDR1 and CDR2 are SGHVS and FNYEAQ. The length of the CDR3 is 15 residues. One entry per CDR3 protein results from TCRdb running MiXCR on the 5' RACE reads. The sample contains about 400,000 distinct CDR3 sequences, around 6.4% of which appear only once. This chain connects TRBV7-6 to TRBJ1-4, with D hard to call. The TCR comes from a man younger than 45 who received the YFV17D yellow fever vaccine. The specimen comprised PBMCs, sampled 5 days after the yellow fever booster vaccination. The CDR3 DNA follows: TGTGCCAGCAGCTCCTCCGGGCACGTCGGGGAAAAACTGTTTTTT. Protein product: CASSSSGHVGEKLFF. The complete variable domain, with remaining parts taken from reference TRBV7-6 and TRBJ1-4, reads GAGVSQSPRYKVTKRGQDVALRCDPISGHVSLYWYRQALGQGPEFLTYFNYEAQQDKSGLPNDRFSAERPEGSISTLTIQRTEQRDSAMYRCASSSSGHVGEKLFFGSGTQLSVL.